This TCR beta chain is drawn from a study of T-cell memory formation after mild COVID-19. A single record per CDR3 protein comes from TCRdb applying MiXCR to the 5' RACE reads. The data contain roughly 260,000 distinct CDR3 sequences, 15% to 20% of them singletons. Looked up from germline, CDR1 is MNHEY and CDR2 is SVGAGI. The ends were cut back, 5 bases at V and 3 bases at J, with 11 bases in the middle. CDR3 length: 13 amino acids. The rearrangement joins TRBV6-5 to TRBJ2-7; D uncertain. Sequencing was done on a sample of PBMCs or a T cell subset sorted from them (not recorded which). The sequence was obtained from a man between 18 and 29 years old who had mild COVID-19 (a few samples of this study predate the infection). Cell type and time point are not known. The CDR3 region is CASSGLDGYEQYF. The DNA of the CDR3 is TGTGCCAGCAGTGGATTGGACGGCTACGAGCAGTACTTC.